This record looks at one T cell receptor beta chain sequence and its context. Its antigen is not identified. Caucasian adults residing in Nashville, Tennessee made up all the donors. This entry comes from a study of shared clonotypes between healthy human individuals. Study conclusions and caveats: Clonotypes that were shared across four donors made up around 4.6% of naive CD4 clonotypes. Memory subsets had estimated richness that was generally smaller than that of naive subsets.

The data were produced by immunoSEQ multiplex PCR, yet TCRdb's version contains in-frame clones alone and is incomplete. This sample has 2 million to 2.5 million clones, with approximately 96% found just once. Losses at the gene ends were 3 bases for V and 7 bases for J; bases not matched to a gene: 7. The CDR3 totals 14 residues. The germline gives CDR1 SGHNT, CDR2 YYREEE (reference sequence). This TCR derives from a man younger than 35 in good health. The specimen was naive CD4+ T cells sorted from blood. As for subset: CD45RA+ positively selected. The genes are TRBV5-4 and TRBJ1-2, with 9 positions matching TRBD1. The CDR3 DNA reads TGTGCCAGCAGCTCGGACAGGGGTATGGGTGGCTACACCTTC. It translates to CASSSDRGMGGYTF.